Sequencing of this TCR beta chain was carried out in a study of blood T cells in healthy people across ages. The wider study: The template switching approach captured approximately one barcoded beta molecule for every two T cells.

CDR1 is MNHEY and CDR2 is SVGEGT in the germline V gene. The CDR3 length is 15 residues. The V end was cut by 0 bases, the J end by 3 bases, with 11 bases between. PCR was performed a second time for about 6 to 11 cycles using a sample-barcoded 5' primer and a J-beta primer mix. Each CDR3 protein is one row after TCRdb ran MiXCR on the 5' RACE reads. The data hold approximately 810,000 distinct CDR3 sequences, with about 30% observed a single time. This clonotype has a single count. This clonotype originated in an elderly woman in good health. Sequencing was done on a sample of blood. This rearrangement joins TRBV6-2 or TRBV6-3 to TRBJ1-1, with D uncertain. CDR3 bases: TGTGCCAGCAGTTACTCGAGCAGGAGGTACACTGAAGCTTTCTTT. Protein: CASSYSSRRYTEAFF.